This T cell receptor beta chain was identified in a study of CD8+CD57+ T cells in acquired aplastic anemia. The CDR3 length is 15 residues. CDR1 is MGHDK and CDR2 is SYGVNS in the germline V gene. Trimming shortened V by 1 base and J by 0 bases, and 7 bases separated the two germline ends. Whole-study findings and limits: Patients and controls had CD8+ Simpson's diversity values that were not significantly distinct.

Whoever was chosen for sequencing had shown CD8+CD57+ cell expansion by flow cytometry. It was genomic DNA that served as the template for profiling TCR beta VDJ and CDR3. TCRdb re-called the reads through MiXCR, storing one row per CDR3 protein. The sample consists of approximately 150,000 distinct CDR3 sequences, around half of them appearing once. This clonotype is deemed medium-sized. The antigen is undetermined. The sample consisted of sorted CD4+, CD8+, or CD8+CD57+ T cells (not recorded which) from PBMCs. This sequence joins TRBV25-1 and TRBJ1-3, with D possibly matching TRBD1 (5 bases). This receptor was identified in a human donor with aplastic anemia. CDR3 DNA sequence: TGTGCCAGCAGTGAATGGGGGAACTCTGGAAACACCATATATTTT. This codes for CASSEWGNSGNTIYF.